This T cell receptor beta chain was captured in a study of blood T cell repertoires in COVID-19. Study as a whole: The United States, Italy and Spain supplied acute and convalescent COVID-19 samples. In each case, the material was cDNA or gDNA derived from T cells, B-cell-depleted T cells, or PBMCs.

This CDR3 is built from 14 residues. Trimming shortened V by 0 bases and J by 4 bases, and 10 bases separated the two germline ends. Per the germline V gene, CDR1 is SGHKS and CDR2 is YYEKEE (reference sequence). Original data processing: Reference gene primer amplification gave nucleated cell count estimates. Measured with immunoSEQ multiplex PCR; TCRdb has only the in-frame clones, and not every one. The D gene and trimming were derived from the DNA, and the V and J assignments and clone size from that table. The sample has about 190,000 clones, roughly four fifths seen once. V and J are TRBV5-5 and TRBJ2-5, with D unresolved. The source of this sequence is a woman aged 40 to 55 with acute or convalescent COVID-19. The sequencing input was peripheral blood. CDR3 loop: CASSLGQARETQYF. In nucleotides, the CDR3 is TGTGCCAGCAGCTTGGGCCAGGCGAGAGAGACCCAGTACTTC.